This is a list of T cell receptor beta chains from one sample in a study of T-cell memory formation after mild COVID-19. TCRdb re-called the 5' RACE reads through MiXCR, storing one row per CDR3 protein. The repertoire holds around 440,000 distinct CDR3 sequences, with roughly 18% as singletons. The source material was PBMCs or a T cell subset sorted from them (not recorded which). All receptors come from an adult woman who had mild COVID-19 (a few samples of this study predate the infection). Cell type and time point are not known. The CDR3 runs from the conserved cysteine through the conserved F or W. The D gene is left open where the match is weak. Clone size appears in some rows only: once, few, many, or a class for an expanded clone.

CDR3aa	CDR3nt	abundance	d_gene	v_gene	j_gene
CASSLLRGGSTDTQYF	TGCGCCAGCAGCCTCCTACGGGGGGGTAGCACAGATACGCAGTATTTT	NA	TRBD2	TRBV5-1	TRBJ2-3
CSSSQAYNSPLHF	TGCTCCAGCAGCCAAGCCTATAATTCACCCCTCCACTTT	NA	NA	TRBV4-3	TRBJ1-6
CASSLRGRSDNEQFF	TGTGCCAGCAGTCTACGCGGGAGAAGCGACAATGAGCAGTTCTTC	NA	TRBD2	TRBV7-3	TRBJ2-1
CAWRYSGANVLTF	TGTGCCTGGAGATACTCTGGGGCCAACGTCCTGACTTTC	NA	NA	TRBV30	TRBJ2-6
CASAYSGTDGYTF	TGCGCCAGCGCATACTCCGGGACAGATGGCTACACCTTC	few	TRBD1	TRBV5-1	TRBJ1-2
CSARLDGISNQPQHF	TGCAGTGCTCGTTTGGACGGGATTAGCAATCAGCCCCAGCATTTT	NA	NA	TRBV20-1	TRBJ1-5
CASSEVSEQPYEQYF	TGTGCCAGCAGTGAGGTCAGCGAACAACCATACGAGCAGTACTTC	few	NA	TRBV25-1	TRBJ2-7
CASSPARGQGTGELFF	TGTGCCAGCAGCCCGGCAAGGGGGCAGGGCACCGGGGAGCTGTTTTTT	few	TRBD1	TRBV5-4	TRBJ2-2
CASSVPGSNEQFF	TGTGCCAGCAGCGTACCAGGGTCCAATGAGCAGTTCTTC	NA	NA	TRBV11-1	TRBJ2-1
CASSQGMRSLNIQYF	TGCGCCAGCAGCCAAGGCATGAGGAGTTTAAACATTCAGTACTTC	NA	NA	TRBV4-1	TRBJ2-4
CSARDGRTGGGMGNQPQHF	TGCAGTGCTAGAGATGGTAGGACAGGGGGTGGCATGGGCAATCAGCCCCAGCATTTT	NA	TRBD1	TRBV20-1	TRBJ1-5
CSVVGLAGVGTYNEQFF	TGCAGCGTTGTTGGGCTAGCGGGAGTGGGGACCTACAATGAGCAGTTCTTC	few	TRBD2	TRBV29-1	TRBJ2-1
CASSPMGQAAGSDQETQYF	TGCGCCAGCAGCCCGATGGGACAGGCGGCTGGTTCTGACCAAGAGACCCAGTACTTC	few	TRBD1	TRBV4-1	TRBJ2-5
CATSAETMGQRGKWFF	TGTGCCACCAGTGCGGAGACGATGGGACAGCGGGGGAAGTGGTTCTTC	few	NA	TRBV24-1	TRBJ2-1
CASSLGYDYGYTF	TGCGCCAGCAGCTTGGGTTATGACTATGGCTACACCTTC	NA	NA	TRBV5-1	TRBJ1-2
CAISDLGADQLTAFF	TGTGCCATCAGTGACCTTGGGGCAGATCAGTTAACAGCTTTCTTT	few	NA	TRBV10-3	TRBJ1-1
CSAALGRNKGNEQFF	TGCAGTGCTGCTTTAGGGCGGAATAAAGGCAATGAGCAGTTCTTC	few	NA	TRBV20-1	TRBJ2-1
CASSLVTGSDEQYF	TGTGCCAGCAGCTTAGTCACGGGGAGCGACGAGCAGTACTTC	few	NA	TRBV7-9	TRBJ2-7
CASSLLGEGANVLTF	TGCGCCAGCAGCTTGTTAGGGGAAGGGGCCAACGTCCTGACTTTC	few	NA	TRBV5-1	TRBJ2-6
CASSLSPLASPGFGGELFF	TGTGCCAGCAGCTTATCTCCCCTCGCCTCCCCAGGGTTTGGTGGGGAGCTGTTTTTT	few	NA	TRBV7-3	TRBJ2-2
CASSPASSYNEQFF	TGTGCCAGCAGCCCCGCCTCCTCCTACAATGAGCAGTTCTTC	few	NA	TRBV12-3/TRBV12-4	TRBJ2-1
CASSPPGRLNTEAFF	TGTGCCAGCAGCCCCCCCGGCAGATTGAACACTGAAGCTTTCTTT	many	NA	TRBV11-3	TRBJ1-1
CASSLGGGGTQYF	TGTGCCAGCAGCTTAGGAGGCGGGGGTACGCAGTATTTT	NA	TRBD2	TRBV11-3	TRBJ2-3
CATSRGSGSSNEQFF	TGTGCCACCAGCAGAGGTAGCGGGAGCAGTAATGAGCAGTTCTTC	NA	TRBD2	TRBV15	TRBJ2-1
CATLGRQGENIQYF	TGTGCCACCCTCGGACGGCAGGGTGAAAACATTCAGTACTTC	few	NA	TRBV7-9	TRBJ2-4
CATREGPGGEQYF	TGTGCCACCAGGGAGGGTCCCGGAGGCGAGCAGTACTTC	few	NA	TRBV24-1	TRBJ2-7
CSASPRGGNTGELFF	TGCAGTGCTAGCCCCCGGGGAGGAAATACCGGGGAGCTGTTTTTT	NA	NA	TRBV20-1	TRBJ2-2
CATSGSGLANYGYTF	TGTGCCACCAGTGGGTCTGGCCTCGCTAACTATGGCTACACCTTC	NA	NA	TRBV24-1	TRBJ1-2
CASSYGDRVYNEQFF	TGTGCCAGCAGTTACGGGGACAGGGTATACAATGAGCAGTTCTTC	NA	TRBD1	TRBV6-2/TRBV6-3	TRBJ2-1
CASSLGLQESYF	TGTGCCAGCAGCTTAGGCCTCCAGGAGTCGTACTTC	NA	NA	TRBV13	TRBJ2-5
CAIRDNNWGETQYF	TGTGCCATCAGGGACAATAACTGGGGAGAGACCCAGTACTTC	few	NA	TRBV10-3	TRBJ2-5
CASTGETNYGYTF	TGTGCCAGCACTGGGGAAACTAACTATGGCTACACCTTC	NA	NA	TRBV2	TRBJ1-2
CASRLTGTSHTGELFF	TGTGCCAGCAGGTTGACCGGGACTAGCCACACCGGGGAGCTGTTTTTT	NA	TRBD2	TRBV11-1	TRBJ2-2
CASSGYRGVDYGYTF	TGCGCCAGCAGTGGATACAGGGGAGTTGACTATGGCTACACCTTC	few	TRBD1	TRBV10-2	TRBJ1-2
CASRGNSIYGYTF	TGTGCCAGCAGAGGGAACTCGATCTATGGCTACACCTTC	few	NA	TRBV12-3/TRBV12-4	TRBJ1-2
CASSSRLAQETQYF	TGTGCCAGCAGCTCTCGACTAGCACAAGAGACCCAGTACTTC	NA	TRBD2	TRBV7-9	TRBJ2-5
CASSSRSGTPAEQFF	TGTGCCAGCAGCTCTCGATCCGGGACCCCGGCTGAGCAGTTCTTC	few	NA	TRBV7-3	TRBJ2-1
CSSLDRTQETQYF	TGCAGTTCTCTTGACAGGACCCAAGAGACCCAGTACTTC	NA	NA	TRBV20-1	TRBJ2-5
CASSLESATLTGELFF	TGCGCCAGCAGCTTGGAATCGGCCACCCTAACCGGGGAGCTGTTTTTT	few	NA	TRBV5-1	TRBJ2-2
CSVRDNYNQPQHF	TGCAGCGTTCGTGACAATTACAATCAGCCCCAGCATTTT	many	NA	TRBV29-1	TRBJ1-5